This is a list of T cell receptor beta chains from one sample in a study of T cells expressing NK-cell markers. For each CDR3 protein, TCRdb gives one entry from its re-call of the 5' RACE reads, without DNA. The specimen's table records 400,000 to 450,000 distinct CDR3 sequences. Specimen: blood T cells: a sorted CD56 or NKG2C T cell subset, CD4+ or CD8+ T cells, or bulk PBMC T cells (not recorded which). The receptors were sampled from a woman aged 18 to 69 in good health. Each CDR3 is given with its conserved first and last residue.

>TRBV12-3/TRBV12-4|TRBJ2-7
CASTSDRGWEQYF
>TRBV20-1|TRBJ2-7
CSAVRTSGSSYEQYF
>TRBV6-5|TRBJ2-1
CASSSTSRSYNEQFF
>TRBV4-1|TRBJ2-3
CASSQEGFTDTQYF
>TRBV20-1|TRBJ2-1
CSAPPSLAGVNEQFF
>TRBV5-1|TRBJ2-3
CASGAGSIGEDTQYF
>TRBV20-1|TRBJ2-5
CSAIEGKTQYF
>TRBV7-2|TRBJ2-1
CASSAFVAAAYNEQFF
>TRBV14|TRBJ1-2
CASSVQGASYGYTF
>TRBV20-1|TRBJ1-6
CSARPLSSYNSPLHF